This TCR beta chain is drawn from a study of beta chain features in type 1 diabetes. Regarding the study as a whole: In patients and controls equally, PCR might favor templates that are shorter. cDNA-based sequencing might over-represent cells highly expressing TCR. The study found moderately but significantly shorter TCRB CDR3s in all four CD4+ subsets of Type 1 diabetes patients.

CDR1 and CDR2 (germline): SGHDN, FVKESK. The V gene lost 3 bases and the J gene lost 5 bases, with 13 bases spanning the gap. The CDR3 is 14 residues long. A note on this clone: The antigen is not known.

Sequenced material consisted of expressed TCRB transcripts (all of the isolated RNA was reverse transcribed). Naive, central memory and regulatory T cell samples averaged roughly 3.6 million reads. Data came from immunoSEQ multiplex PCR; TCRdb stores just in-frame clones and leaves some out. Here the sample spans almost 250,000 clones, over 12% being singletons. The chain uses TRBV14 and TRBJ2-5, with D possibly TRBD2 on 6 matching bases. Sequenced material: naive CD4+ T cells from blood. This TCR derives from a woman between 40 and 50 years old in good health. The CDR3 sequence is CASSQLTGGETQYF. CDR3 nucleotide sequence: TGTGCCAGCAGCCAGTTGACTGGGGGGGAGACCCAGTACTTC. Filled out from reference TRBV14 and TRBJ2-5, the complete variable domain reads EAGVTQFPSHSVIEKGQTVTLRCDPISGHDNLYWYRRVMGKEIKFLLHFVKESKQDESGMPNNRFLAERTGGTYSTLKVQPAELEDSGVYFCASSQLTGGETQYFGPGTRLLVL.